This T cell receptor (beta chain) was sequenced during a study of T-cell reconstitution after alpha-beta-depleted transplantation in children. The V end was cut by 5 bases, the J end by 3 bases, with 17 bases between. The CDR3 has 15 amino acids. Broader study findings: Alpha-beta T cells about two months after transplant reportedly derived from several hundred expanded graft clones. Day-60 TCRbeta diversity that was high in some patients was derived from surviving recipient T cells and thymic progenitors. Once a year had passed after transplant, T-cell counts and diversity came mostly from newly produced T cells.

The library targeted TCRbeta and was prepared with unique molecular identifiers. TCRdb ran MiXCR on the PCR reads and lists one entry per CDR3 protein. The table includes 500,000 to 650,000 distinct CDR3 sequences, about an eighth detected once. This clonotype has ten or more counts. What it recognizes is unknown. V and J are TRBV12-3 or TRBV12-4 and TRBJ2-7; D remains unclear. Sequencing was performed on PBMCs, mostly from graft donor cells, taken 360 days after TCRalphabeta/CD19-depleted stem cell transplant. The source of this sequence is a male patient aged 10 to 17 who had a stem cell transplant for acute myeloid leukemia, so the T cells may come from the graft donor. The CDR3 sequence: CASSPLAGVGYEQYF. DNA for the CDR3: TGTGCCAGCAGTCCCCTGGCCGGTGTCGGCTACGAGCAGTACTTC.